What follows are 5 T cell receptor beta chains derived from one specimen sequenced in a study of T cells expressing NK-cell markers. TCRdb re-called the 5' RACE reads, yielding one record per CDR3 amino acid sequence without DNA. This table lists about 260,000 distinct CDR3 sequences. The source material was blood T cells: a sorted CD56 or NKG2C T cell subset, CD4+ or CD8+ T cells, or bulk PBMC T cells (not recorded which). The receptors were gathered from a man aged 18 to 29 in good health.

The chain links TRBV5-1 to TRBJ2-6; the D call from TCRdb, TRBD1, cannot be confirmed without DNA. Germline V lookup: CDR1 SGHRS, CDR2 YFSETQ. CDR3 length equals 18 residues. The CDR3: CASSLAAGAKTGANVLTF.

The chain couples TRBV29-1 to TRBJ2-1; TCRdb selects TRBD1, and the lack of DNA leaves this call unchecked. The CDR3 consists of 14 residues. The germline V gene has CDR1 SQVTM and CDR2 ANQGSEA. The CDR3 is CSADRGTGSNEQFF.

The rearrangement uses TRBV20-1 and TRBJ1-6; TCRdb gives TRBD1 as the D gene, but with no DNA this cannot be confirmed. Germline assignment: CDR1 DFQATT and CDR2 SNEGSKA (reference sequence). CDR3 length equals 14 residues. This chain's CDR3 is CSARQSRGNSPLHF.

V gene TRBV7-2 combines with J gene TRBJ2-2; absent DNA, TCRdb's TRBD2 call cannot be checked. The CDR3 is made up of 15 amino acids. Germline CDR1 is SGHTA and CDR2 is FQGNSA. The CDR3 region is CASSLDLSGSGELFF. The complete variable domain, with remaining parts taken from reference TRBV7-2 and TRBJ2-2, reads GAGVSQSPSNKVTEKGKDVELRCDPISGHTALYWYRQSLGQGLEFLIYFQGNSAPDKSGLPSDRFSAERTGGSVSTLTIQRTQQEDSAVYLCASSLDLSGSGELFFGEGSRLTVL.

This chain connects TRBV6-1 to TRBJ2-7. CDR1 is MNHNS and CDR2 is SASEGT in the germline V gene. There are 14 residues in the CDR3. CDR3 residues: CASSVGRMETGMYF.